This entry concerns a single TCR beta chain. V dropped 1 base and J dropped 8; count of bases not matched to a gene: 6. CDR3 length: 15 residues. CDR1 is SGHVS and CDR2 is FQNEAQ in the germline V gene. Researchers prepared the TCRbeta library using unique molecular identifiers, the study reports. In TCRdb, the PCR reads were re-called with MiXCR into one record per CDR3 protein. The table has some 180,000 distinct CDR3 sequences, approximately 6.9% seen once. This record belongs to a study of T-cell reconstitution after alpha-beta-depleted transplantation in children. The chain uses TRBV7-8 and TRBJ2-1; 9 bases line up with TRBD2. The sample here was PBMCs, taken before TCRalphabeta/CD19-depleted stem cell transplant. The receptor comes from a boy younger than 10 with acute lymphoblastic leukemia, due to receive a stem cell transplant. The CDR3 loop is CASSLEGGRADEQFF. In nucleotides, the CDR3 is TGTGCCAGCAGCTTAGAAGGCGGGAGGGCCGATGAGCAGTTCTTC.